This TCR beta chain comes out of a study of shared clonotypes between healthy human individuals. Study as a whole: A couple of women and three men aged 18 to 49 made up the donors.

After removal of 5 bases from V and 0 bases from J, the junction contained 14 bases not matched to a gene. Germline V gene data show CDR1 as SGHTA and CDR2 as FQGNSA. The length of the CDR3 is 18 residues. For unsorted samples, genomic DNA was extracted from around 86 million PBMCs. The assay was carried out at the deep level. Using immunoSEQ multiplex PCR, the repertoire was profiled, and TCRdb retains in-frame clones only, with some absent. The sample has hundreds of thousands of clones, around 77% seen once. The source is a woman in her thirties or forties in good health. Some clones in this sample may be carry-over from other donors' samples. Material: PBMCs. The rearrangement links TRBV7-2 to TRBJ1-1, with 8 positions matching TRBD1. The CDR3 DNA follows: TGTGCCAGCAGCCCAGAGAGGAATGTACAGGGGGTGAACACTGAAGCTTTCTTT. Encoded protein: CASSPERNVQGVNTEAFF. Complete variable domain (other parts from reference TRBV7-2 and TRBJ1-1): GAGVSQSPSNKVTEKGKDVELRCDPISGHTALYWYRQSLGQGLEFLIYFQGNSAPDKSGLPSDRFSAERTGGSVSTLTIQRTQQEDSAVYLCASSPERNVQGVNTEAFFGQGTRLTVV.